This T cell receptor (beta chain) originates from a study (dated by TCRdb to the mid-2010s). Regarding the research as a whole: The study tested whether tumor-infiltrating Tregs in breast cancer are recruited from blood Tregs or converted in situ from other CD4+ T cell subsets.

Measured from the cysteine to the phenylalanine, the CDR3 is 14 residues long. Solely the CDR3 DNA is kept, with 42 bases framed from the first base. The V and J ends are trimmed by 6 bases and 4 bases, leaving 15 bases between them. Notes on this clonotype: The antigen this receptor binds is unknown. No clone much larger than this one lies a single base away; base qualities are absent.

The Miltenyi Naive CD4+ T Cell Isolation kit was used to purify naive CD4+ T cells, and CD25 microbeads were used to remove Tregs. Tregs, naive and memory CD4+ T cells from tumor, blood and ipsilateral draining lymph nodes of a handful of breast cancer patients underwent full-length TCR alpha and beta sequencing. Tumor tissue and lymph nodes obtained from ipsilateral axillary dissection were perfused with PBS, minced and then digested with collagenase I and hyaluronidase. A purity exceeding 90% was confirmed by FACS for the sorted cell populations. Amplification of full-length TCR variable regions was done by 5' RACE PCR using constant-region reverse primers, and this step was followed by semi-nested PCR with Nested Universal Primer A. The ReliaPrep RNA Cell Miniprep System was used to extract total RNA, which was then reverse transcribed into 5'RACE-ready cDNA with the SMARTer RACE 5'/3' Kit. An Illumina MiSeq was used to sequence the full-length TCR alpha and beta libraries, which had been barcoded with multiplex adaptors. Per the source publication's procedure: For each of nine subset-tissue groups, sequencing data from the five patients were combined, and the groups were compared by unsupervised clustering of TCR gene usage. Repertoire similarity was calculated with the Morisita-Horn index, weighting shared sequences by their contribution to each repertoire. The public reads were reprocessed in TCRdb via fastp at Q25 and MiXCR, keeping in-frame beta chains. Each CDR3 protein appears once, grouped with its most common genes and DNA. V and J calls and clone size were set by TCRdb, not the authors. A total of nearly 55,000 distinct CDR3 sequences appear in this sample, over 20% of them only once. About 3% of the sample comes from the top ten.

Study-wide findings and limitations: Tumor-infiltrating Treg TCR alpha and beta sequences overlapped most with tumor naive CD4+ T cells, then with blood naive CD4+ T cells. The TCR gene usage of tumor memory CD4+ T cells clustered together with blood and lymph node memory CD4+ cells and with lymph node naive CD4+ cells. Validation in the larger cohort was restricted to a single TCR beta V-J rearrangement rather than whole repertoires.

The sequencing sample was made of tumor-infiltrating naive CD4+ T cells sorted from the breast tumor. In light of the paper, this sample's cell subset or site label describes: naive CD4+ T cells, CD4+CD45RA+CD25-. The sequence derives from a female donor with breast cancer. Here the chain combines TRBV12-3 or TRBV12-4 and TRBJ1-2; no D segment can be confidently identified. The bases are TGTGCCAGCAGCGCCGGCGGACCCACCTATGGCTACACCTTC. Translated, this is CASSAGGPTYGYTF.